This T cell receptor beta chain was recovered during a study of blood T cells in healthy people across ages. Samples had at least 6.5 million PBMCs isolated from them. The table lists this clonotype with a few counts. Antigen specificity is unknown. Notes on the study in general: Long-lived donors exceeded aged donors in naive CD4+ cells and diversity.

Germline CDR1 reads SGHTA; CDR2 reads FQGNSA. The CDR3 contains 16 residues. The V and J ends lost 5 bases and 2 bases, in that order; junction bases with no gene match: 6. Combining a sample-barcoded 5' primer with a J-beta primer mix, a second PCR ran for about 7 to 11 cycles. Each of the cDNA molecules was tagged by a template-switch adaptor with 12 random nucleotides. TCRdb re-called the 5' RACE reads with MiXCR, one entry per CDR3 protein. The table includes 800,000 to 1,000,000 distinct CDR3 sequences, approximately 49% detected once. The chain employs TRBV7-2 and TRBJ2-3; 11 bases align to TRBD2. This TCR derives from a man aged 25-45 years in good health. Sequences were obtained from blood. CDR3 DNA: TGTGCCAGCAGCCGAAGACTAGCGGGGCCCACAGATACGCAGTATTTT. Its translation: CASSRRLAGPTDTQYF.